This T cell receptor (beta chain) was captured in a study of T cell responses to AZD1222 COVID-19 vaccine. On this clone itself: The sample holds other DNA sequences that translate to the same CDR3.

Profiling relied on immunoSEQ multiplex PCR, and the TCRdb table lists in-frame clones only, not all of them. The sample lists 95,000 to 150,000 clones, more than 65% occurring once. The sample was peripheral blood, taken 28 days after the second AZD1222 dose. This receptor was obtained from an adult who received the AZD1222 COVID-19 vaccine.

As DNA, the CDR3 is TGTGCCAGCAGTCTAAGCGGGCCAAACTATGGCTACACCTTC. It translates to CASSLSGPNYGYTF. The chain recombines TRBV27 with TRBJ1-2; the D is unclear. In germline, CDR1 is MNHEY, CDR2 SMNVEV (reference sequence). Trimming left V 5 bases short and J 2 bases short, with 12 bases between. The CDR3 loop spans 14 amino acids.